The 29 T cell receptor beta chains in this list originate from one sample, sequenced in a study of CD8 T cells in Susac syndrome. It was with random hexamers that 0.5 to 1 ug RNA was reverse transcribed. From the immunoSEQ multiplex PCR reads, TCRdb called clonotypes with MiXCR, one entry per CDR3 protein. The table records 85,000 to 120,000 distinct CDR3 sequences, roughly 94% of them present only once. The sample comprised CD8+ T cells from PBMCs. The receptor set was obtained from a human donor with Susac syndrome.

The chain uses TRBV11-2 and TRBJ2-5, with D perhaps TRBD1 or TRBD2 (5 bases each). The CDR3 spans 14 residues. Trimming stripped 5 bases from V and 3 bases from J, with 13 bases between. The germline V gene encodes CDR1 SGHAT and CDR2 FQNNGV. The CDR3 bases are TGTGCCAGCAGCCTCCGGGACGGAAAAGAGACCCAGTACTTC. The encoded protein is CASSLRDGKETQYF.

This chain uses TRBV29-1 with TRBJ2-4, with 8 bases matching TRBD1. V was clipped by 7 bases and J by 0 bases; unmatched bases: 5. Germline lookup yields CDR1 SQVTM and CDR2 ANQGSEA. The CDR3 sequence is 14 residues long. The CDR3: CSAETGEAKNIQYF. DNA of the CDR3: TGCAGCGCTGAGACAGGGGAAGCCAAAAACATTCAGTACTTC.

The genes are TRBV7-2 and TRBJ2-5; 9 bases map to TRBD2. The CDR3 is made up of 16 amino acids. V shed 3 bases, J shed 4 bases, and the junction held 9 bases outside the gene matches. Germline assignment: CDR1 SGHTA and CDR2 FQGNSA. The CDR3 loop is CASSLHPGLAIETQYF. DNA for the CDR3: TGTGCCAGCAGCTTGCACCCGGGACTAGCCATAGAGACCCAGTACTTC.

J is TRBJ1-6 and V is TRBV4-1; D uncertain. The CDR3 totals 14 residues. Germline CDR1 is MGHRA and CDR2 is YSYEKL. V dropped 1 base and J dropped 10 bases, with 11 bases sitting between them. The CDR3 region is CASSQGLSESPLHF. In nucleotides, the CDR3 is TGCGCCAGCAGCCAAGGGCTCTCGGAGTCACCCCTCCACTTT.

The chain is built from TRBV20-1 and TRBJ2-5; D is unresolved. The CDR3 totals 13 residues. With 0 bases removed from V and 9 bases from J, the gap between germline ends came to 14 bases. Germline loops: CDR1 DFQATT, CDR2 SNEGSKA (reference sequence). CDR3: CSAREMDFGAQYF. CDR3 nucleotides: TGCAGTGCTAGAGAGATGGATTTTGGGGCCCAGTACTTC.

The chain combines TRBV6-5 with TRBJ2-4, with 9 nucleotides matching TRBD2. Germline CDR1 and CDR2: MNHEY and SVGAGI. The V gene end was trimmed by 5 bases and the J gene end by 6 bases; junction bases not matched to a gene: 8. The CDR3 totals 15 residues. The CDR3 DNA follows: TGTGCCAGCAGTCCTAGCGGGGTTAAAGGAAACATTCAGTACTTC. It is translated as CASSPSGVKGNIQYF.

The CDR3 reads CASRGHEGQETQYF. CDR3 sequence (DNA): TGTGCCAGCAGGGGCCACGAGGGGCAAGAGACCCAGTACTTC. This chain connects TRBV7-8 to TRBJ2-5; D could derive from TRBD1 or TRBD2 (5 bases each). V dropped 6 bases and J dropped 2 bases, with 13 bases sitting between them. This CDR3 has 14 residues. The germline gives CDR1 SGHVS, CDR2 FQNEAQ. The whole variable domain, filled in from reference TRBV7-8 and TRBJ2-5, reads GAGVSQSPRYKVAKRGQDVALRCDPISGHVSLFWYQQALGQGPEFLTYFQNEAQLDKSGLPSDRFFAERPEGSVSTLKIQRTQQEDSAVYLCASRGHEGQETQYFGPGTRLLVL.

The chain is built from TRBV25-1 and TRBJ2-3, with D possibly matching TRBD2 (5 bases). Germline V CDR1 and CDR2: MGHDK, SYGVNS. Trimming took off 1 base at V and 3 bases at J, with 8 bases between the two ends. This CDR3 contains 14 residues. Written as DNA, the CDR3 is TGTGCCAGCAGTGAATGGAGGAGTACAGATACGCAGTATTTT. Encoded protein: CASSEWRSTDTQYF.

The J gene is TRBJ2-3, the V gene TRBV18; D not certain. Germline V gives CDR1 KGHSH, CDR2 LQKENI. V was pared by 0 bases and J by 2 bases, with 9 bases between. This CDR3 region has 15 residues. The CDR3 reads CASSPPGRTTDTQYF. In nucleotides, the CDR3 is TGTGCCAGCTCACCACCGGGCAGGACCACAGATACGCAGTATTTT.

The V call is TRBV7-8, the J call TRBJ2-7; a weak D match, TRBD2 (5 bases). The CDR3 consists of 16 residues. V lost 3 bases, J lost 4 bases, and 19 bases lay in between. The germline CDR1 and CDR2 sequences are SGHVS and FQNEAQ. CDR3 sequence: CASSLRERVVGYEQYF. CDR3 nucleotide sequence: TGTGCCAGCAGCTTGAGAGAGAGGGTGGTGGGGTACGAGCAGTACTTC. The full variable domain, rest sourced from reference TRBV7-8 and TRBJ2-7, is GAGVSQSPRYKVAKRGQDVALRCDPISGHVSLFWYQQALGQGPEFLTYFQNEAQLDKSGLPSDRFFAERPEGSVSTLKIQRTQQEDSAVYLCASSLRERVVGYEQYFGPGTRLTVT.

The V gene is TRBV29-1, the J gene TRBJ1-6; D perhaps matches TRBD1 (6 bases). Trimming shortened V by 3 bases and J by 7 bases, and 16 bases separated the two germline ends. Germline V gene lookup returns CDR1 SQVTM and CDR2 ANQGSEA. The CDR3 totals 15 residues. The CDR3 region has the DNA TGCAGCGTTGAGCTAAGCGGGGGCCGGAATTCACCCCTCCACTTT. Translation: CSVELSGGRNSPLHF. Together with reference TRBV29-1 and TRBJ1-6, the CDR3 gives the full variable domain: SAVISQKPSRDICQRGTSLTIQCQVDSQVTMMFWYRQQPGQSLTLIATANQGSEATYESGFVIDKFPISRPNLTFSTLTVSNMSPEDSSIYLCSVELSGGRNSPLHFGNGTRLTVT.

This chain connects TRBV12-5 to TRBJ2-1; the D gene is possibly TRBD2 (6 bases). Germline V gene sequence: CDR1 LGHNT, CDR2 FRNRAP. Trimming removed 3 bases at V and 4 bases at J, with 16 bases between. The CDR3 runs to 16 residues. This chain's CDR3 is CASGFSPGEEYNEQFF. The CDR3 coding sequence is TGTGCTAGTGGTTTTTCCCCCGGGGAGGAATACAATGAGCAGTTCTTC.

This clonotype came up once. The genes are TRBV13 and TRBJ2-7, with D possibly TRBD1 on 5 matching bases. CDR1 and CDR2 from the germline V gene are PRHDT and FYEKMQ (reference sequence). V was trimmed by 4 bases and J by 5 bases, leaving 12 bases between them. CDR3 length: 13 amino acids. The DNA of the CDR3 is TGTGCCAGCAGCTCCCAGGGAACCCACGAGCAGTACTTC. It specifies CASSSQGTHEQYF.

The J gene is TRBJ1-4, the V gene TRBV15; no definite D call. Germline V gives CDR1 LNHNV, CDR2 YYDKDF (reference sequence). This CDR3 comprises 14 residues. V was cut by 5 bases and J by 0 bases, with 7 bases left in between. The CDR3 nucleotides read TGTGCCACCAGCCCGTCCGCAACTAATGAAAAACTGTTTTTT. Translation: CATSPSATNEKLFF.

V and J are TRBV12-3 or TRBV12-4 and TRBJ2-3; 9 bases are a match to TRBD2. This CDR3 comprises 14 residues. J was trimmed by 6 bases and V by 6 bases; bases with no gene match: 7. CDR3 region: CASSSAGGTDTQYF. CDR3 DNA: TGTGCCAGCAGCTCGGCGGGGGGGACCGATACGCAGTATTTT.

This chain joins TRBV25-1 and TRBJ2-5; perhaps D is TRBD1 or TRBD2 (5 bases each). Trimming took off 3 bases at V and 9 bases at J, with 20 bases between the two ends. The germline V gene has CDR1 MGHDK and CDR2 SYGVNS. The CDR3 spans 15 residues. CDR3 DNA sequence: TGTGCCAGCAGTGACCGGGACGGAAGGATGGTGGCCCAGTACTTC. Amino acids: CASSDRDGRMVAQYF. The full variable domain, in which reference TRBV25-1 and TRBJ2-5 provide the parts outside the CDR3, is EADIYQTPRYLVIGTGKKITLECSQTMGHDKMYWYQQDPGMELHLIHYSYGVNSTEKGDLSSESTVSRIRTEHFPLTLESARPSHTSQYLCASSDRDGRMVAQYFGPGTRLLVL.

The rearrangement uses TRBV9 and TRBJ2-3, with no clear D. The germline V and J ends were trimmed by 0 bases and 5 bases, with 7 bases remaining between them. This CDR3 is built from 13 residues. The V gene's germline CDR1 is SGDLS and CDR2 YYNGEE. CDR3 residues: CASSVAHLDTQYF. The CDR3, as DNA: TGTGCCAGCAGCGTAGCTCATTTAGATACGCAGTATTTT.

This chain connects TRBV14 to TRBJ2-7; 7 positions agree with TRBD1. The J segment lost 3 bases and the V segment lost 0 bases, leaving 8 bases of the junction unmatched. The CDR3 has 16 amino acids. Germline V gene data show CDR1 as SGHDN and CDR2 as FVKESK. In nucleotides, the CDR3 is TGTGCCAGCAGCCAAGATTTTTGGACAGGAAACTACGAGCAGTACTTC. Its protein product is CASSQDFWTGNYEQYF.

The J gene is TRBJ2-5, the V gene TRBV27, with D possibly called TRBD1 or TRBD2 (5 bases each). This CDR3 is 17 amino acids long. Germline assignment: CDR1 MNHEY and CDR2 SMNVEV (reference sequence). Trimming took off 3 bases at V and 4 bases at J, with 21 bases between the two ends. The CDR3 region has the DNA TGTGCCAGCAGTTTGGGGGTCCGGGTAGTTGGCATAGAGACCCAGTACTTC. Translation gives CASSLGVRVVGIETQYF.

V gene TRBV9 combines with J gene TRBJ2-7; 9 bases are shared with TRBD2. The CDR3 has 13 amino acids. Trimming removed 4 bases from V and 3 bases from J; junction bases left unmatched: 2. Germline CDR1 reads SGDLS; CDR2 reads YYNGEE. The CDR3 region is CASSIAGDYEQYF. DNA for the CDR3: TGTGCCAGCAGCATAGCGGGGGACTACGAGCAGTACTTC.

V gene TRBV29-1 combines with J gene TRBJ1-1; no definite D call. The germline V gene has CDR1 SQVTM and CDR2 ANQGSEA. The CDR3 is 14 amino acids. The V end lost 7 bases, the J end lost 5 bases, and 20 bases lay between the germline ends. CDR3 nucleotide sequence: TGCAGCGGGTTCCGGTTGGGCCGGGAGACTGAAGCTTTCTTT. Translated: CSGFRLGRETEAFF.

The chain is built from TRBV7-9 and TRBJ1-3; tentatively, D is TRBD1 (5 bases). The CDR3 loop spans 15 amino acids. V was pared by 3 bases and J by 1 base, with 10 bases between. Germline V gives CDR1 SEHNR, CDR2 FQNEAQ (reference sequence). The DNA of the CDR3 is TGTGCCAGCAGCTTGCCGCAGGGATCTGGAAACACCATATATTTT. This sequence encodes CASSLPQGSGNTIYF.

The chain links TRBV27 to TRBJ1-5; no reliable D call. The CDR3 contains 14 residues. Trimming pared 3 bases from V and 7 bases from J, leaving 13 bases between. CDR1 and CDR2 from the germline V gene are MNHEY and SMNVEV (reference sequence). CDR3 protein: CASSFKGRGQPQHF. In DNA form, the CDR3 reads TGTGCCAGCAGTTTCAAAGGGCGAGGGCAGCCCCAGCATTTT.

The V call is TRBV2, the J call TRBJ2-7; D gene ambiguous. V shed 6 bases and J shed 9 bases, with 9 bases lying between them. Germline lookup yields CDR1 SNHLY and CDR2 FYNNEI. The CDR3 sequence is 10 residues long. CDR3 residues: CASRGRVQYF. CDR3 sequence (DNA): TGTGCCAGCAGAGGACGGGTGCAGTACTTC.

CDR3 DNA sequence: TGTGCCAGCAGCCCGGACAGGGCGGGCAATGAGCAGTTCTTC. As protein: CASSPDRAGNEQFF. The chain employs TRBV12-3 or TRBV12-4 and TRBJ2-1; 8 nucleotides line up with TRBD1. This CDR3 has 14 amino acids. After removal of 6 bases from V and 6 bases from J, the junction contained 7 bases not matched to a gene.

J is TRBJ2-7 and V is TRBV11-1, with 10 bases fitting TRBD1. Germline loops: CDR1 SGHAT, CDR2 FQDESV (reference sequence). The V segment lost 3 bases and the J segment 6 bases; nucleotides outside the gene matches: 2. This CDR3 is built from 13 residues. The CDR3 region has the DNA TGTGCCAGCAGCTTCGGACAGGGGGGCGAGCAGTACTTC. This sequence encodes CASSFGQGGEQYF.

V gene TRBV4-1 combines with J gene TRBJ1-5; 8 bases match TRBD1. The V gene end was trimmed by 4 bases and the J gene end by 6 bases; junction bases not matched to a gene: 5. Germline assignment: CDR1 MGHRA and CDR2 YSYEKL. This CDR3 has 14 amino acids. DNA of the CDR3: TGCGCCAGCAGCCCTCGACAGGGGAGTCAGCCCCAGCATTTT. As protein: CASSPRQGSQPQHF.

The chain is built from TRBV6-5 and TRBJ2-5, with TRBD2 matching over 8 bases. V shed 2 bases and J 3 bases; nucleotides not matched to a gene: 2. This CDR3 contains 14 residues. CDR1 is MNHEY, CDR2 SVGAGI, per germline. Written as DNA, the CDR3 is TGTGCCAGCAGTTACGTTAGCGGGGAAGAGACCCAGTACTTC. Protein product: CASSYVSGEETQYF.

The DNA for the CDR3 is TGTGCCAGCAGCTCCCCACAGAGGAACTATGGCTACACCTTC. It specifies CASSSPQRNYGYTF. The chain has TRBV13 and TRBJ1-2; no firm D call. Germline CDR1 is PRHDT and CDR2 is FYEKMQ (reference sequence). The length of the CDR3 is 14 residues. V dropped 4 bases and J dropped 2 bases, with 11 bases sitting between them.